Listed here are 8 T cell receptor beta chains from one sample, sequenced in a study of vaccination and CD4 T cells after COVID-19. No cognate antigen is known for these TCRs. The time point: late sampling 161 to 241 days after vaccination in a few convalescent patients. Treatment here: approximately 10-day PBMC culture with coronavirus spike peptide pools or control peptides (ViraFEST assay). Sequencing of cultured CD4+ T cell DNA used the Oncomine TCR Beta short-read assay. TCRdb ran MiXCR on the PCR reads and lists one entry per CDR3 protein. The table lists some 20,000 distinct CDR3 sequences, approximately 38% of them singletons. This material consisted of CD4+ T cells from blood, cultured in vitro, taken about 7 months after SARS-CoV-2 vaccination. The receptor source for this set is a human donor who had recovered from COVID-19.

The V gene is TRBV24-1, the J gene TRBJ2-1; perhaps TRBD2 as D (6 bases). Trimming took off 4 bases at V and 8 bases at J, with 20 bases between the two ends. CDR3 length: 16 amino acids. Germline V CDR1 and CDR2: KGHDR, SFDVKD. CDR3: CATSDPLSGHEDEQFF. The DNA of the CDR3 is TGTGCCACCAGTGACCCTCTTAGCGGACATGAGGATGAGCAGTTCTTC.

The chain is built from TRBV14 and TRBJ1-2; no definite D call. This CDR3 comprises 13 residues. Trimming cost V 1 base and J 0 bases, with 3 bases left between them. Germline-derived CDR1 and CDR2 are SGHDN and FVKESK. The CDR3 is CASSQGPNYGYTF. In DNA, the CDR3 is TGTGCCAGCAGCCAAGGCCCTAACTATGGCTACACCTTC.

The chain is built from TRBV11-3 and TRBJ1-1; the D is unclear. The CDR3 is made up of 14 amino acids. Trimming removed 0 bases at V and 6 bases at J, with 11 bases between. CDR1 is SGHNT and CDR2 is YENEEA in the germline V gene. The CDR3 sequence: CASSLDTARAEAFF. DNA of the CDR3: TGTGCCAGCAGCTTAGATACAGCCCGGGCTGAAGCTTTCTTT.

This clonotype was detected only a few times. The genes are TRBV7-6 and TRBJ2-2; 7 nucleotides match TRBD1. J gave up 7 bases and V 5 bases, and 4 bases lay outside the gene matches. Germline V lookup: CDR1 SGHVS, CDR2 FNYEAQ. This CDR3 region has 13 residues. CDR3 protein: CASSLQGFGELFF. The CDR3, as DNA: TGTGCCAGCAGCCTACAGGGGTTCGGGGAGCTGTTTTTT.

J is TRBJ2-2 and V is TRBV7-6, with D possibly TRBD2 on 5 matching bases. Germline CDR1 and CDR2: SGHVS and FNYEAQ. V was pared by 3 bases and J by 4 bases, with 12 bases between. The CDR3 has 15 residues. CDR3 DNA: TGTGCCAGCAGCTTCCCCCCCGAGGGCACCGGGGAGCTGTTTTTT. Its protein is CASSFPPEGTGELFF.

This clonotype was picked up a small number of times. The V gene is TRBV15, the J gene TRBJ2-1; 8 bases fit TRBD2. V trimming: 4 bases; J trimming: 3 bases; junction bases outside the gene matches: 5. This CDR3 has 15 amino acids. Germline V gives CDR1 LNHNV, CDR2 YYDKDF (reference sequence). The CDR3 loop reads CATSTRGTSYNEQFF. CDR3 coding DNA: TGTGCCACCAGCACCCGAGGGACTAGCTACAATGAGCAGTTCTTC.

CDR3 nucleotides: TGCAGTGCTAGAGATCGGCGGGGTTCAGGTTCACCCCTCCACTTT. Its protein is CSARDRRGSGSPLHF. The genes are TRBV20-1 and TRBJ1-6; D unclear. From germline, CDR1 is DFQATT and CDR2 SNEGSKA (reference sequence). The V and J ends lost 0 bases and 9 bases respectively, with 15 bases between them. The CDR3 totals 15 residues.

The chain is built from TRBV29-1 and TRBJ2-1; 10 positions agree with TRBD2. Losses at the gene ends were 6 bases for V and 7 bases for J; bases not matched to a gene: 6. Germline CDR1 reads SQVTM; CDR2 reads ANQGSEA. This CDR3 contains 13 residues. CDR3 in DNA: TGCAGCGTAGGAGCGGGGGGGCCAAATGAGCAGTTCTTC. Translated, it gives CSVGAGGPNEQFF.